These T cell receptor beta chains were read from a single sample in a study of T cell responses to AZD1222 COVID-19 vaccine. The protocol was immunoSEQ multiplex PCR, while the TCRdb copy is restricted to in-frame clones and leaves out a portion. The data show about 140,000 clones, approximately 90% seen once. Specimen: peripheral blood, collected on day 0 of AZD1222 vaccination. The source of these receptors is an adult in good health. Each CDR3 is given with its conserved first and last residue. A D gene is named only where the DNA matches it firmly. Not all rows give a size; the values are once, few, many and, for expanded clones, a class.

V	D	size	J	CDR3	DNA
TRBV30	NA	NA	TRBJ2-1	CAWSFKNEQFF	TGTGCCTGGAGTTTCAAGAATGAGCAGTTCTTC
TRBV6-1	NA	few	TRBJ2-7	CASSEEPGTATAQYF	TGTGCCAGCAGTGAAGAACCGGGAACCGCGACCGCGCAGTACTTC
TRBV2	NA	NA	TRBJ1-4	CASSEGQGRGKLFF	TGTGCCAGCAGTGAAGGGCAGGGAAGGGGGAAACTGTTTTTT
TRBV5-5	NA	NA	TRBJ1-2	CASSFDLNYGYTF	TGTGCCAGCAGCTTTGACCTGAACTATGGCTACACCTTC
TRBV11-2	NA	NA	TRBJ2-7	CASSLDSRGFRYEQYF	TGTGCCAGCAGCTTAGATAGCAGGGGATTCCGTTACGAGCAGTACTTC
TRBV30	TRBD2	NA	TRBJ2-3	CAWSVTGGSTDTQYF	TGTGCCTGGAGTGTGACGGGGGGTAGCACAGATACGCAGTATTTT
TRBV4-1	NA	NA	TRBJ2-1	CASSQDLDSSSNNEQFF	TGCGCCAGCAGCCAAGATTTGGACAGTTCTAGCAACAATGAGCAGTTCTTC
TRBV7-3	NA	NA	TRBJ2-2	CASSLSGGFTGELFF	TGTGCCAGCAGCTTGAGTGGGGGTTTCACCGGGGAGCTGTTTTTT
TRBV28	TRBD1	NA	TRBJ1-1	CASSPTSGQGWPEAFF	TGTGCCAGCAGTCCCACTTCGGGACAGGGGTGGCCTGAAGCTTTCTTT
TRBV28	NA	NA	TRBJ1-5	CASSFFGSGGNQPQHF	TGTGCCAGCAGTTTTTTCGGGAGTGGGGGCAATCAGCCCCAGCATTTT
TRBV10-2	NA	once	TRBJ2-1	CASRSSVSTYNEQFF	TGCGCCAGCAGATCCTCGGTCTCGACTTACAATGAGCAGTTCTTC
TRBV27	TRBD2	NA	TRBJ2-1	CASTLAGGPNYNEQFF	TGTGCCAGCACTTTAGCGGGAGGGCCGAATTACAATGAGCAGTTCTTC
TRBV5-1	NA	NA	TRBJ2-2	CASSLTTTGELFF	TGCGCCAGCAGCTTGACGACGACCGGGGAGCTGTTTTTT
TRBV2	NA	NA	TRBJ2-2	CASSEAWDTYTGELFF	TGTGCCAGCAGTGAGGCGTGGGACACATACACCGGGGAGCTGTTTTTT
TRBV2	NA	NA	TRBJ1-2	CASSRMDGYTF	TGTGCCAGCTCAAGAATGGATGGCTACACCTTC
TRBV19	TRBD2	NA	TRBJ2-7	CASSPRTSGTYEQYF	TGTGCCAGTAGTCCAAGGACTAGCGGGACCTACGAGCAGTACTTC
TRBV6-5	NA	NA	TRBJ1-1	CASSLYTEAFF	TGTGCCAGCAGCCTATACACTGAAGCTTTCTTT
TRBV2	NA	once	TRBJ1-5	CASRYSGSYSNQPQHF	TGTGCCAGCAGATACTCCGGGAGTTATAGCAATCAGCCCCAGCATTTT
TRBV5-1	TRBD1	NA	TRBJ2-5	CASSFPLTRDRGLPGTQYF	TGCGCCAGCAGCTTTCCTCTGACCCGGGACAGGGGACTACCTGGGACCCAGTACTTC
TRBV15	TRBD2	once	TRBJ2-7	CATSSEREGSYEQYF	TGTGCCACCAGCAGCGAGCGGGAGGGCTCCTACGAGCAGTACTTC
TRBV7-2	TRBD1	NA	TRBJ1-1	CASSLRTGQGEAFF	TGTGCCAGCAGCTTAAGGACAGGGCAGGGGGAAGCTTTCTTT
TRBV25-1	TRBD1	NA	TRBJ1-3	CASSDLGQSSGNTIYF	TGTGCCAGCAGTGACCTGGGACAGTCCTCTGGAAACACCATATATTTT
TRBV5-1	NA	NA	TRBJ1-1	CASSLNRNTEAFF	TGCGCCAGCAGCTTGAATAGGAACACTGAAGCTTTCTTT
TRBV5-1	NA	NA	TRBJ1-6	CASSLGVGGNSPLHF	TGCGCCAGCAGCTTGGGGGTTGGTGGTAATTCACCCCTCCACTTT
TRBV15	NA	NA	TRBJ2-5	CATSRVTGEDETQYF	TGTGCCACCAGCAGAGTGACGGGGGAGGACGAGACCCAGTACTTC
TRBV30	NA	NA	TRBJ1-2	CAWRSNRAPVSEGYTF	TGTGCCTGGAGAAGCAACCGGGCCCCGGTCTCGGAGGGCTACACCTTC
TRBV5-4	TRBD1	NA	TRBJ1-2	CASSFPRDRGIVYGYTF	TGTGCCAGCAGTTTCCCTCGGGACAGGGGGATTGTTTATGGCTACACCTTC
TRBV3-1/TRBV3-2	TRBD1	NA	TRBJ1-2	CASSQGGTGSRYGYTF	TGTGCCAGCAGCCAAGGGGGGACAGGGAGCCGTTATGGCTACACCTTC
TRBV6-5	NA	NA	TRBJ1-5	CASSTRGEEQPQHF	TGTGCCAGCAGTACACGGGGTGAAGAGCAGCCCCAGCATTTT
TRBV4-2	NA	NA	TRBJ1-5	CASSQAPQIFSNQPQHF	TGTGCCAGCAGCCAAGCACCTCAGATATTTAGCAATCAGCCCCAGCATTTT
TRBV28	NA	NA	TRBJ1-4	CASSFLGKLFF	TGTGCCAGCAGTTTTTTGGGAAAACTGTTTTTT
TRBV6-5	NA	NA	TRBJ1-2	CASSFREANYGYTF	TGTGCCAGCAGCTTTCGGGAGGCTAACTATGGCTACACCTTC
TRBV5-1	TRBD1	NA	TRBJ1-2	CASSLVGDRDHGYTF	TGCGCCAGCAGCTTGGTGGGGGACAGGGATCATGGCTACACCTTC
TRBV7-9	NA	NA	TRBJ1-4	CASSFSQTGRGTNEKLFF	TGTGCCAGCAGCTTTTCACAGACGGGGAGAGGGACTAATGAAAAACTGTTTTTT
TRBV7-8	NA	NA	TRBJ1-2	CASSSTLYGYTF	TGTGCCAGCAGCTCAACCCTCTATGGCTACACCTTC
TRBV19	TRBD2	NA	TRBJ2-1	CASSITGLAGGRNEQFF	TGTGCCAGTAGTATAACGGGACTAGCGGGGGGGCGAAATGAGCAGTTCTTC